The rows below give T cell receptor beta chains drawn from one sample of a study of T cell responses to AZD1222 COVID-19 vaccine. This table comes from immunoSEQ multiplex PCR, and its TCRdb copy is limited to in-frame clones, with some not included. The repertoire holds about 100,000 clones, with around nine tenths as singletons. The sequencing used peripheral blood, collected on day 0 of AZD1222 vaccination. Receptors originate from an adult in good health. CDR3s leave out the opening cysteine and the closing phenylalanine or tryptophan. Clone sizes are given selectively: once, few, many, or a class where the clone is expanded.

clone_size j_call v_call cdr3_length cdr3_aa
- TRBJ1-1 TRBV5-5 12 ASSSHRGNTEAF
- TRBJ1-5 TRBV13 11 ASSPGINQPQH
- TRBJ1-2 TRBV28 10 ASSLQNYGYT
- TRBJ1-3 TRBV2 10 ASKDRGNTIY
- TRBJ2-5 TRBV5-1 12 ASSFTGGQETQY
- TRBJ2-5 TRBV18 14 ASSPSSGGLQETQY
once TRBJ1-2 TRBV21-1 10 ASIPLGGGYT
- TRBJ1-2 TRBV2 12 ASSALDRVDGYT
- TRBJ1-2 TRBV6-1 12 ASSERVGATYYT
- TRBJ1-6 TRBV4-2 14 ASSQDRSSYNSPLH
- TRBJ1-1 TRBV29-1 12 SVGFRTGSTEAF
- TRBJ2-3 TRBV24-1 15 ATSDLPGQGYTDTQY
- TRBJ1-5 TRBV21-1 16 ASSKEGGLIYSNQPQH
- TRBJ2-5 TRBV25-1 13 ASSEYTVAPETQY
- TRBJ1-3 TRBV6-5 11 ASSPSGGNTIY
- TRBJ2-5 TRBV5-1 12 ASSLRGPGETQY
- TRBJ1-4 TRBV5-6 14 ASSLLSTGTNEKLF
- TRBJ1-1 TRBV5-1 11 ASSSAENTEAF